This T cell receptor (beta chain) was sequenced for a study of blood T cell repertoires in COVID-19. Study summary: The United States, Italy and Spain provided the acute and convalescent COVID-19 samples. Sample material is recorded as cDNA or gDNA derived from T cells, B-cell-depleted T cells, or PBMCs.

From germline, CDR1 is LGHDT and CDR2 YNNKEL (reference sequence). This CDR3 has 14 amino acids. Trimming removed 4 bases at V and 4 bases at J, with 14 bases between. As originally analysed: Estimated nucleated cell counts came from reference gene primer amplification. Using immunoSEQ multiplex PCR, the repertoire was profiled, and TCRdb retains in-frame clones only, with some absent. The V and J calls and clone size are taken from that table; D and trimming were inferred from the DNA. The data contain some 120,000 clones, around three quarters of them seen just once; the ten biggest clones take up more than 35%.

The chain carries TRBV3-1 (or the pseudogene TRBV3-2) and TRBJ2-7, with D possibly being TRBD2 (6 bases). The sequence was obtained from a middle-aged man with active or convalescent COVID-19. The sample consisted of peripheral blood. CDR3 protein: CASSRGLSPYEQYF. CDR3 bases: TGTGCCAGCAGCCGGGGACTTTCCCCTTACGAGCAGTACTTC.